Reported below is one T cell receptor beta chain. This specimen belongs to a study of early T cells in non-severe SARS-CoV-2 infection. In TCRdb, the 5' RACE reads were re-called with MiXCR into one record per CDR3 protein. This sample has approximately 66,000 distinct CDR3 sequences; around 13% occur once, and the top ten carry roughly 4.2%. Trimming cost V 3 bases and J 6 bases, with 5 bases left between them. CDR1 is SGHAT and CDR2 is FQNNGV in the germline V gene. The CDR3 runs to 12 residues. Sequencing input: whole blood. The chain recombines TRBV11-2 with TRBJ2-2; a possible D gene is TRBD2 (5 bases). The receptor's source is an adult who was a healthcare worker with PCR-confirmed SARS-CoV-2 infection or an uninfected control (not recorded which). Written as DNA, the CDR3 is TGTGCCAGCAGCTTGGAGGCCGGGGAGCTGTTTTTT. This translates into CASSLEAGELFF.